Judged by abundance, the clone carrying this TCR beta chain is medium-sized (0.01 to 0.1%). This sample was included in a study of T cell changes during pregnancy in multiple sclerosis. The V gene lost 8 bases and the J gene lost 4 bases, with 17 bases spanning the gap. The CDR3 is 14 amino acids. Germline V CDR1 and CDR2: ENHRY, SYGVKD. Assay used: immunoSEQ multiplex PCR; TCRdb lists only in-frame clones, some missing. The profile covers 15,000 or so clones, with more than 70% appearing a single time and 15% to 20% taken by the ten largest. The gene calls are TRBV10-3 and TRBJ1-2; maybe TRBD1 (5 bases). The sample was CD8+ T cells from peripheral blood mononuclear cells, taken in the third trimester of pregnancy. The receptor was derived from a female donor in good health, enrolled as a control in a pregnancy study. In DNA, the CDR3 is TGTGCCATCCCGAAGGGGCAGGTTGGCTATGGCTACACCTTC. It translates to CAIPKGQVGYGYTF.